The sample holds one count of the clone carrying this TCR beta chain. The entry originates in a study of T cell responses to AZD1222 COVID-19 vaccine. Sequencing used immunoSEQ multiplex PCR; TCRdb keeps in-frame clones, though not all of them. The sample gives about 110,000 clones, 90% of which show up once; 6.5% to 10% is in the top ten. The sequences come from peripheral blood, collected 28 days after the second AZD1222 dose. The source is an adult who received the AZD1222 COVID-19 vaccine.

This CDR3 is CASSSGTGGYYEQYF. In DNA, the CDR3 is TGTGCCAGCAGTTCCGGGACAGGGGGTTACTACGAGCAGTACTTC. The chain has TRBV5-6 and TRBJ2-7, with 11 bases fitting TRBD1. Trimming cost V 5 bases and J 3 bases; bases outside gene matches: 7. CDR1 is SGHDT, CDR2 YYEEEE, per germline. This CDR3 is built from 15 residues.